Shown below are 4 T cell receptor beta chains from a single sample sequenced in a study of long-term antiretroviral therapy in people with HIV (dated 2022 in TCRdb). The immunoSEQ hsTCRB v3.0 assay was used at survey level resolution for TRB variable region sequencing. In its TCRdb copy, this immuneACCESS table keeps in-frame sequences only and misses some clones. Where compared with another copy, unresolved V genes explain less than half of these, and the others have no known cause. The sample table holds 25,000 to 35,000 clones, of which more than 60% were seen once. The ten largest account for 8.2% of the sample. Sequenced here: unsorted PBMCs, sampled 3.1 years after starting antiretroviral therapy. The receptors come from a woman aged 45-60 years with HIV.

The chain combines TRBV6-1 with TRBJ2-1; D tentatively fits TRBD1 or TRBD2 (6 bases each). The V end was cut by 7 bases, the J end by 7 bases, with 17 bases between. This CDR3 region has 14 residues. CDR1 MNHNS and CDR2 SASEGT come from the germline V gene. The CDR3 reads CASIYTGAGNEQFF. CDR3 bases: TGTGCCAGCATTTATACGGGGGCGGGGAATGAGCAGTTCTTC.

This clone was observed a few times. The chain recombines TRBV7-9 with TRBJ2-2, with 8 bases lining up with TRBD1. V lost 3 bases, J lost 1 base, and 4 bases stayed unmatched. Germline-derived CDR1 and CDR2 are SEHNR and FQNEAQ (reference sequence). The CDR3 length is 16 residues. As DNA, the CDR3 is TGTGCCAGCAGCTTTTACAGGGGGTTGAACACCGGGGAGCTGTTTTTT. It translates to CASSFYRGLNTGELFF.

The count of this clone is one. The genes are TRBV19 and TRBJ2-2; 9 nucleotides line up with TRBD2. The germline V gene has CDR1 LNHDA and CDR2 SQIVND (reference sequence). CDR3 size: 17 residues. Trimming took 3 bases from V and 3 from J; bases not matched to a gene: 8. The CDR3 here is CASSMSQRGADTGELFF. DNA of the CDR3: TGTGCCAGTAGTATGTCCCAGCGGGGGGCGGACACCGGGGAGCTGTTTTTT.

This clone was found once. This chain connects TRBV5-1 to TRBJ1-5, with a tentative D call TRBD1 (5 bases). There are 14 residues in the CDR3. The germline V and J ends were trimmed by 0 bases and 3 bases, with 7 bases remaining between them. The germline V gene encodes CDR1 SGHRS and CDR2 YFSETQ. Written as DNA, the CDR3 is TGCGCCAGCAGCTTGGGGGGGGTCAATCAGCCCCAGCATTTT. Translating gives CASSLGGVNQPQHF.